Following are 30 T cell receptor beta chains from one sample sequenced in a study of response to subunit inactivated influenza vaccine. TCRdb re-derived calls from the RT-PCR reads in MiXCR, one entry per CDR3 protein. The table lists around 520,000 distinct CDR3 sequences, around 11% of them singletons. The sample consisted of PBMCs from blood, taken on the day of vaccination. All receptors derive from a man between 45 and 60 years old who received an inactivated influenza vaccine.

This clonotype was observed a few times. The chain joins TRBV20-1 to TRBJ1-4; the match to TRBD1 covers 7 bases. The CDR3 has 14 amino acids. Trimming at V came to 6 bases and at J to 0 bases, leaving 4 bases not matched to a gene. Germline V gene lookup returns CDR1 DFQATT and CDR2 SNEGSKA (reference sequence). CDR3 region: CSAKQGTTNEKLFF. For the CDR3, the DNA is TGCAGTGCAAAACAGGGGACAACTAATGAAAAACTGTTTTTT.

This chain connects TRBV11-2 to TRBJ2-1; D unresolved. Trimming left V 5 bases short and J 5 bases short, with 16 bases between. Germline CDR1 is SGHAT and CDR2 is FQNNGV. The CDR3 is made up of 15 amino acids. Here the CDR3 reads CASSRTDVTDNEQFF. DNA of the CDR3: TGTGCCAGCAGCCGTACAGATGTGACTGACAATGAGCAGTTCTTC.

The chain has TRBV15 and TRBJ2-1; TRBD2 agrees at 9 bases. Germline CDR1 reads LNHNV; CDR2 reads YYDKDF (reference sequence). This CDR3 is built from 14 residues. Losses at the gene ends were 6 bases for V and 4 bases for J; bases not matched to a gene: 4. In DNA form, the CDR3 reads TGTGCCACCAGGACTAGCGGATCATACAATGAGCAGTTCTTC. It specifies CATRTSGSYNEQFF.

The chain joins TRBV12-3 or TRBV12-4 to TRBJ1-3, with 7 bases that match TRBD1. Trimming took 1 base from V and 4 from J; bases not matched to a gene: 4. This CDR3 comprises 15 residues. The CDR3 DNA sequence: TGTGCCAGCAGTTTAGGAGGGGGCTCAGGAAACACCATATATTTT. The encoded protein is CASSLGGGSGNTIYF.

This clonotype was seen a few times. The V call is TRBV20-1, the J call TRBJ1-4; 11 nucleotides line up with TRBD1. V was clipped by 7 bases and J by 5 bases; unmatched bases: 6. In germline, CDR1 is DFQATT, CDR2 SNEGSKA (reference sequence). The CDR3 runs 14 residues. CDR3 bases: TGCAGTGGCCGGGACAGGGGGAGGAATGAAAAACTGTTTTTT. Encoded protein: CSGRDRGRNEKLFF.

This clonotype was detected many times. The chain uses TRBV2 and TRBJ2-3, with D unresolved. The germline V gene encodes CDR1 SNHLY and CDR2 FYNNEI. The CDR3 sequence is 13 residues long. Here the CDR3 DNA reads TGTGCAGTAGAGACCTATAGCACAGATACGCAGTATTTT. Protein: CAVETYSTDTQYF.

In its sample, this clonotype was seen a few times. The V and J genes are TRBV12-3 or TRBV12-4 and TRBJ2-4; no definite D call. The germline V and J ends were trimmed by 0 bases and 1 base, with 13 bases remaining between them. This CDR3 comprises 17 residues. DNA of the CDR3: TGTGCCAGCAGTTTAGCGGGCAATTTTGTGGCCAAAAACATTCAGTACTTC. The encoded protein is CASSLAGNFVAKNIQYF.

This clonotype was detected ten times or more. CDR3 in DNA: TGTGCCAGCAGCTTAAGTGCTAGCGGGGGGCACAATGAGCAGTTCTTC. This translates into CASSLSASGGHNEQFF. The chain links TRBV7-8 to TRBJ2-1; 11 bases map to TRBD2. Germline CDR1 is SGHVS and CDR2 is FQNEAQ. The CDR3 spans 16 residues. V lost 2 bases to trimming and J lost 5 bases; unmatched junction nucleotides: 5.

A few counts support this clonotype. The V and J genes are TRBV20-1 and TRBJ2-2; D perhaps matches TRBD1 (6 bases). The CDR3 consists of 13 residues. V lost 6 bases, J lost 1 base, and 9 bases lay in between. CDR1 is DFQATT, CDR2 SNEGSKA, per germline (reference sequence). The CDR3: CSAPDRNTGELFF. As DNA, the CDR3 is TGCAGTGCGCCGGACAGGAACACCGGGGAGCTGTTTTTT.

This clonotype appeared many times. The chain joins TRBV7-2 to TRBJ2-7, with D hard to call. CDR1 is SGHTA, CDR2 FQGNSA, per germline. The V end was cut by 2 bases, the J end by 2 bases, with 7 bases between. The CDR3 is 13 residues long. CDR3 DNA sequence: TGTGCCAGCAGCTTACGATTTCCCTACGAGCAGTACTTC. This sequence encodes CASSLRFPYEQYF.

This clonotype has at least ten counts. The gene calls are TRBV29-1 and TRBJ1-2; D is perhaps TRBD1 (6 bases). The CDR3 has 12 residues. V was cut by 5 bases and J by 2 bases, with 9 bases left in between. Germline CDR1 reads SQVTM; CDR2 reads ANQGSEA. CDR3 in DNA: TGCAGCGTTAACAGGGCCAACTATGGCTACACCTTC. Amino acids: CSVNRANYGYTF.

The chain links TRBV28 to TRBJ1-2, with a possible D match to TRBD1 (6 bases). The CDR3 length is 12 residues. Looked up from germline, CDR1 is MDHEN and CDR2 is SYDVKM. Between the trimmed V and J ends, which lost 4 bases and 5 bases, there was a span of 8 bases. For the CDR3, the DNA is TGTGCCAGCAGTTACCAGGGGTATGGCTACACCTTC. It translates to CASSYQGYGYTF.

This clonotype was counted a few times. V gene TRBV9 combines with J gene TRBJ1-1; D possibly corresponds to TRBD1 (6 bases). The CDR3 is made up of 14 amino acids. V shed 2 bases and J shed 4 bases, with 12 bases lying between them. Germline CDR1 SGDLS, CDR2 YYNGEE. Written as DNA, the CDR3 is TGTGCCAGCAGCGTGGGGGGGCTGAGCACTGAAGCTTTCTTT. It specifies CASSVGGLSTEAFF.

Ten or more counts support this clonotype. CDR3 amino acids: CASSIQGATGELFF. In DNA form, the CDR3 reads TGTGCCAGTAGTATCCAGGGCGCCACCGGGGAGCTGTTTTTT. This chain connects TRBV19 to TRBJ2-2; TRBD1 is a possible D gene (5 bases). The germline V gene encodes CDR1 LNHDA and CDR2 SQIVND (reference sequence). V was trimmed by 3 bases and J by 4 bases, leaving 9 bases between them. This CDR3 has 14 amino acids. Supplemented by reference TRBV19 and TRBJ2-2, the full variable domain reads DGGITQSPKYLFRKEGQNVTLSCEQNLNHDAMYWYRQDPGQGLRLIYYSQIVNDFQKGDIAEGYSVSREKKESFPLTVTSAQKNPTAFYLCASSIQGATGELFFGEGSRLTVL.

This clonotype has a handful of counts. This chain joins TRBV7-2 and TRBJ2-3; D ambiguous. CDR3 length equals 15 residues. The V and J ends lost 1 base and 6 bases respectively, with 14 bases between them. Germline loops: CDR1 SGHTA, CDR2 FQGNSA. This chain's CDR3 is CASSLDPSPPDTQYF. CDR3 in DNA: TGTGCCAGCAGCTTAGATCCCAGTCCCCCCGATACGCAGTATTTT. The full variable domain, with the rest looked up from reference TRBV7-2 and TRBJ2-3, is GAGVSQSPSNKVTEKGKDVELRCDPISGHTALYWYRQSLGQGLEFLIYFQGNSAPDKSGLPSDRFSAERTGGSVSTLTIQRTQQEDSAVYLCASSLDPSPPDTQYFGPGTRLTVL.

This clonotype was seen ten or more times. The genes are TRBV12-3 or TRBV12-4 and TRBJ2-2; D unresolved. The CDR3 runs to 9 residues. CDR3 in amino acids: CASGRELFF. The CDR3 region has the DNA TGTGCTTCCGGGCGGGAGCTGTTTTTT.

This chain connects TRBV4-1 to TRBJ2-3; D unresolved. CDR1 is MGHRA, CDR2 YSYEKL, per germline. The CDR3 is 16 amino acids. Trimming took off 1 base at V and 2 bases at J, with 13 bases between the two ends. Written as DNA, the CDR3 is TGCGCCAGCAGCCAAGGAGTATGGGAAGACACAGATACGCAGTATTTT. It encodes CASSQGVWEDTDTQYF.

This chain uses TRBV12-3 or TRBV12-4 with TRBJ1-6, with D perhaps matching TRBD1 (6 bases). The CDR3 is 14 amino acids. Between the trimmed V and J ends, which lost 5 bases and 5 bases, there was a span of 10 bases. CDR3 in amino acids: CASSPTGHNSPLHF. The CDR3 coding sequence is TGTGCCAGCAGTCCGACAGGACATAATTCACCCCTCCACTTT.

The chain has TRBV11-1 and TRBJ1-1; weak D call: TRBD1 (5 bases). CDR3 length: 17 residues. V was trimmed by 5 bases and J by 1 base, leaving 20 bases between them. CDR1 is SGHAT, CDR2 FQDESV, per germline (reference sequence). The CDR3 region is CASSLFSVGAANTEAFF. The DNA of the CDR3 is TGTGCCAGCAGCCTTTTTTCTGTAGGGGCCGCGAACACTGAAGCTTTCTTT.

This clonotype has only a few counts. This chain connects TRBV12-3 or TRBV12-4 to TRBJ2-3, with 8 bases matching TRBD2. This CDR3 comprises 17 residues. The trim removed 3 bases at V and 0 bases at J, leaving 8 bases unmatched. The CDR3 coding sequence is TGTGCCAGCAGTTTGGGACTAGTTACGTCTAGCACAGATACGCAGTATTTT. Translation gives CASSLGLVTSSTDTQYF.

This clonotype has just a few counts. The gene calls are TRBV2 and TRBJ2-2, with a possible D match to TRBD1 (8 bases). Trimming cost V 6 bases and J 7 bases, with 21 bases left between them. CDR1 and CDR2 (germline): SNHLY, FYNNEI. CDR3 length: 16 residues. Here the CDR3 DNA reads TGTGCCAGCAGGAGAGCACAGGGGGGGTGGATCGGGGAGCTGTTTTTT. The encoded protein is CASRRAQGGWIGELFF.

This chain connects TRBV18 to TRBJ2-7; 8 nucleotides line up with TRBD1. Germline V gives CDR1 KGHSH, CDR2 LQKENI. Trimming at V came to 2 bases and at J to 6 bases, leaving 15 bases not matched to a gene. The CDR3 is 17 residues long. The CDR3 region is CASSPGSPWGQASEQYF. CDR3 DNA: TGTGCCAGCTCACCAGGTAGCCCGTGGGGACAGGCCTCCGAGCAGTACTTC.

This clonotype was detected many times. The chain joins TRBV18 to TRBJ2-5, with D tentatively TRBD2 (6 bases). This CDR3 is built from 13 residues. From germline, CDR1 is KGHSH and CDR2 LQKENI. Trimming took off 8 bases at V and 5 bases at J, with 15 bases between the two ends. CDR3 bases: TGTGCCAGCAGCCCAGCAGGGAGGGAGACCCAGTACTTC. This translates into CASSPAGRETQYF.

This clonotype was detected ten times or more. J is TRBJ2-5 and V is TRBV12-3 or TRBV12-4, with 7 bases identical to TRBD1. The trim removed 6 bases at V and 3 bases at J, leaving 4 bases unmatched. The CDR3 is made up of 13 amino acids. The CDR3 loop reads CASSPGQKETQYF. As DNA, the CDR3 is TGTGCCAGCAGCCCGGGACAGAAAGAGACCCAGTACTTC.

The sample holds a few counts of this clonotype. The CDR3 nucleotides are TGTGCCAGCAGCTCGGACAGGTGGAAATCATATGGCTACACCTTC. It is translated as CASSSDRWKSYGYTF. This sequence joins TRBV7-9 and TRBJ1-2; 7 bases are shared with TRBD1. Germline V gene lookup returns CDR1 SEHNR and CDR2 FQNEAQ (reference sequence). Germline trimming cut 4 bases from V and 5 bases from J; bases unmatched to any gene: 10. The CDR3 runs 15 residues.

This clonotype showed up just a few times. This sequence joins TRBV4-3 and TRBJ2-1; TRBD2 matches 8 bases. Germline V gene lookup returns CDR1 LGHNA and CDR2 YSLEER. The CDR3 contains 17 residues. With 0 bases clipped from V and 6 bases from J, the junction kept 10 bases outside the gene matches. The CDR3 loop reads CASSQDPWTSPLNEQFF. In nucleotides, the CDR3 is TGCGCCAGCAGCCAAGACCCCTGGACTAGCCCTCTCAATGAGCAGTTCTTC.

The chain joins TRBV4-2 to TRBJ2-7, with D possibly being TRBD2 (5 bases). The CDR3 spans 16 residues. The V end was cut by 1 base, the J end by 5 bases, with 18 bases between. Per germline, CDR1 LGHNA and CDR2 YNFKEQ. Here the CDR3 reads CASSQAGFWGVDEQYF. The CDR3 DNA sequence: TGTGCCAGCAGCCAAGCGGGGTTCTGGGGTGTGGACGAGCAGTACTTC.

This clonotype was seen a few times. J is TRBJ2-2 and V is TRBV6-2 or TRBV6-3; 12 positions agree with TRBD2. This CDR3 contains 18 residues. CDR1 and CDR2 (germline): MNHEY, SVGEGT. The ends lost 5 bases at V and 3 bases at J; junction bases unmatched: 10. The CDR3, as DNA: TGTGCCAGCAGTCCTGAAGCTAGCGGGAGGGCCTACACCGGGGAGCTGTTTTTT. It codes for CASSPEASGRAYTGELFF.

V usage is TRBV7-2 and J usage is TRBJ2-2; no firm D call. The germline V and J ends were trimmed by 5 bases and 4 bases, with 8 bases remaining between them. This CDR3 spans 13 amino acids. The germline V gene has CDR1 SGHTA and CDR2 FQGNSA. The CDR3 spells CASSLLITGELFF. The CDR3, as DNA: TGTGCCAGCAGCCTTCTCATCACCGGGGAGCTGTTTTTT.

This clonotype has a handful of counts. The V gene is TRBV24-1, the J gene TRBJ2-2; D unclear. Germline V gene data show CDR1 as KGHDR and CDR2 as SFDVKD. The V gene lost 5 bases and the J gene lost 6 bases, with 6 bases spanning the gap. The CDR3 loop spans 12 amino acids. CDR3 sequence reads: CATSASSGELFF. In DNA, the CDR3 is TGTGCCACCAGTGCGTCTTCCGGGGAGCTGTTTTTT.